Only a few counts were recorded for the clone carrying this T cell receptor beta chain. The data were obtained in a study of blood T cell repertoires in COVID-19. Method: immunoSEQ multiplex PCR; TCRdb's copy keeps in-frame clones and lacks some. Of about 400,000 clones listed, about 90% are singletons. The ends were cut back, 0 bases at V and 8 bases at J, with 16 bases in the middle. Germline V gene data show CDR1 as LGHDT and CDR2 as YNNKEL (reference sequence). This CDR3 is 15 amino acids long. V is TRBV3-1 (or the pseudogene TRBV3-2) and J is TRBJ1-2; D perhaps matches TRBD1 (5 bases). This receptor was taken from a man aged 35-49 years with acute or convalescent COVID-19. Sequencing was carried out using peripheral blood. CDR3 nucleotides: TGTGCCAGCAGCCAAGAGGGGCTTCCAAGCATGGGCTACACCTTC. Its translation: CASSQEGLPSMGYTF.